This TCR beta chain was recorded in a study of T cells after yellow fever vaccination. Overall study results and limits: Booster sampling recovered most clones from primary vaccination (approximately 96% CD4, approximately 90% CD8). There was a small share of clonotypes that showed up in both the CD4 and CD8 compartments. Within FACS-sorted repertoires, abundant clonotypes contaminating from the bulk population could be present.

TCRdb re-called the 5' RACE reads with MiXCR, one entry per CDR3 protein. The data hold about 580,000 distinct CDR3 sequences, with approximately 16% observed a single time. This CDR3 is 13 amino acids long. The V end lost 4 bases, the J end lost 4 bases, and 10 bases lay between the germline ends. The germline CDR1 and CDR2 sequences are LGHDT and YNNKEL (reference sequence). This clonotype occurred once. What it binds is not known. The sequence was obtained from a man aged 18-30 years who received the YFV17D yellow fever vaccine. The source was PBMCs, collected more than 4 days after the first yellow fever vaccination. The chain has TRBV3-1 and TRBJ1-1; TRBD1 is a possible D gene (5 bases). CDR3 amino acids: CASSPDSGTEAFF. For the CDR3, the DNA is TGTGCCAGCAGCCCCGACAGCGGCACTGAAGCTTTCTTT.